This T cell receptor beta chain originates from a study of T cells in Graves' hyperthyroidism and ophthalmopathy. Looking at the study overall: Prior to any treatment, at the point of initial diagnosis, peripheral blood was collected.

In its sample, this clonotype was seen a few times. Its antigen remains unknown. CDR1 is SGDLS, CDR2 YYNGEE, per germline. V was shortened by 2 bases and J by 0 bases, with 9 bases between the two germline ends. The CDR3 has 14 residues. TCR beta CDR3 region amplification was performed from RNA transcripts. With the HTBI primer set, the TCR CDR3 went through a first round of RT-PCR. Each CDR3 protein is one row after TCRdb ran MiXCR on the multiplex PCR reads. The sample comprises 600,000 or so distinct CDR3 sequences, approximately 14% of which are singletons, and around 12% rests with the top ten. General study results and limits: Blood also showed most of the thyroid clonotypes that were expanded above 0.001. A model using 13 V-J features told ophthalmopathy apart from stable hyperthyroidism.

Patients were excluded for uncontrolled infection, other autoimmune disease, pregnancy or lactation. The V call is TRBV9, the J call TRBJ2-7; D might be TRBD1 (5 bases). This clonotype was obtained from a woman aged 45-60 years with Graves' ophthalmopathy. Sequences were obtained from blood. The CDR3, as DNA: TGTGCCAGCAGCGTCCGCAGGGACTCCTACGAGCAGTACTTC. Residues: CASSVRRDSYEQYF.